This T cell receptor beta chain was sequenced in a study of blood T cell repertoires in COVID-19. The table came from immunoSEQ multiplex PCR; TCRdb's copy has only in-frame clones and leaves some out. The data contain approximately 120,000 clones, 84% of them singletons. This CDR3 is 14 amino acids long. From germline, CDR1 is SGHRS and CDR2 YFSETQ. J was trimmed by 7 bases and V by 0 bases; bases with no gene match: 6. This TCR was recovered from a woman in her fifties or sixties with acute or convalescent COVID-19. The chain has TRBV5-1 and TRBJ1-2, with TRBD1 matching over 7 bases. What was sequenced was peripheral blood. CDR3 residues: CASSLGQGTGGYTF. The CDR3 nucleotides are TGCGCCAGCAGCTTGGGACAGGGAACAGGTGGCTACACCTTC.